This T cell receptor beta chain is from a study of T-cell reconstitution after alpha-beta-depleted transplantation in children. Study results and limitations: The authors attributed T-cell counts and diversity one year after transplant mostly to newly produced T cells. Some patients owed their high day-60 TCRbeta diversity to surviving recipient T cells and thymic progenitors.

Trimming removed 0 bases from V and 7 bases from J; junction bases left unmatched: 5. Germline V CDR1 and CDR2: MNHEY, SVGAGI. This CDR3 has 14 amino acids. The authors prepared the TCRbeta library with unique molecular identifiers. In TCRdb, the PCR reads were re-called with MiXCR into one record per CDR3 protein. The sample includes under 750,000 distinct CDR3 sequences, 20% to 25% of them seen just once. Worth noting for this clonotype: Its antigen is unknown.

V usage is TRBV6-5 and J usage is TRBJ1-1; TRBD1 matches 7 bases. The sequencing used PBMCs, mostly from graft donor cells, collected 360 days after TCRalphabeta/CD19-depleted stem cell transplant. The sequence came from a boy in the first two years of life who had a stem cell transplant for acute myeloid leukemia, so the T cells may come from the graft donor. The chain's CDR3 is CASSYSDRRNEAFF. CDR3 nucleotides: TGTGCCAGCAGTTACTCGGACAGGCGAAATGAAGCTTTCTTT.